This TCR beta chain was documented in a study of T cells in localized non-small cell lung cancer. Study-level findings and limits: Appearing in adjacent lung were a median about 60 of the top 100 tumor clones.

Clones were sequenced by immunoSEQ multiplex PCR, and TCRdb holds only the in-frame ones, with some missing. Found here are about 33,000 clones, around 92% of them singletons; the top ten hold about 1.9%. The CDR3 totals 19 residues. The germline V gene has CDR1 SGHTA and CDR2 FQGNSA. V was shortened by 2 bases and J by 0 bases, with 19 bases between the two germline ends. Note on this clone: Its matching antigen is unknown.

The chain employs TRBV7-2 and TRBJ2-2; the D is unclear. The TCR was taken from a female donor older than 55 with stage I lung adenocarcinoma. The sequencing used peripheral blood, collected before any cancer treatment. The CDR3 DNA is TGTGCCAGCAGCTTAACTCTTCAGACTGGCGCGGCGAACACCGGGGAGCTGTTTTTT. Translated: CASSLTLQTGAANTGELFF.